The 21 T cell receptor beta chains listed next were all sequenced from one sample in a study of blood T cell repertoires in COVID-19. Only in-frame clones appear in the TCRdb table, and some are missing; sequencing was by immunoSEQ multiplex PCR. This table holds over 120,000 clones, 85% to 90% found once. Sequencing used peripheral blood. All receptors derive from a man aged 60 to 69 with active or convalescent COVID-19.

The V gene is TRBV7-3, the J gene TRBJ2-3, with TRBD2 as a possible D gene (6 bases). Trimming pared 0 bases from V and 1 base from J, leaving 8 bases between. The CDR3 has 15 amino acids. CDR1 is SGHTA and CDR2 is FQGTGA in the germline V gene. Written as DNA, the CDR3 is TGTGCCAGCAGCTTAACTTCTAGCGGCACAGATACGCAGTATTTT. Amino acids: CASSLTSSGTDTQYF.

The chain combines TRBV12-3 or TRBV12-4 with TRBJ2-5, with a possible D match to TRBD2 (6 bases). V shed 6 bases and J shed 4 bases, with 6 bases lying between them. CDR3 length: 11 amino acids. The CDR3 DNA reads TGTGCCAGCAGCGGGGGAGAGACCCAGTACTTC. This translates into CASSGGETQYF.

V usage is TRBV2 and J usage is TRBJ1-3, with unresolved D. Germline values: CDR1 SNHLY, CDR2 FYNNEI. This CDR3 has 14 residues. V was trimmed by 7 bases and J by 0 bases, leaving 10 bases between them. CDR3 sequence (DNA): TGTGCCAGCACGAGAGAGAGCTCTGGAAACACCATATATTTT. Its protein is CASTRESSGNTIYF.

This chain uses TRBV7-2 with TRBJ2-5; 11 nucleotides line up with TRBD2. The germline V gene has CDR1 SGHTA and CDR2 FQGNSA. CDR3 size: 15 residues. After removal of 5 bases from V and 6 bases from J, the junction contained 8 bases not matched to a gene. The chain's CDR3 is CASSATSGRVKTQYF. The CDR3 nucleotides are TGTGCCAGCAGCGCCACTAGCGGGAGAGTAAAGACCCAGTACTTC.

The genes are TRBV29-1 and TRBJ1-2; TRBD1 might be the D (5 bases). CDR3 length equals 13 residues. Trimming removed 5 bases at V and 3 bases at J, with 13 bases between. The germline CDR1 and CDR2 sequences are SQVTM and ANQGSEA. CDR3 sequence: CSVSEEGHYGYTF. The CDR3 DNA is TGCAGCGTTTCGGAGGAGGGGCACTATGGCTACACCTTC.

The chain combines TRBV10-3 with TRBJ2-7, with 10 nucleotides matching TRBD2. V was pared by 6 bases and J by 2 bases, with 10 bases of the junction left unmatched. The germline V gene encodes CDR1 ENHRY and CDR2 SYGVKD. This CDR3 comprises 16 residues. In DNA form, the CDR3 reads TGTGCCATCAGCGAGGGAACTAGCGGGACACCCTACGAGCAGTACTTC. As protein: CAISEGTSGTPYEQYF.

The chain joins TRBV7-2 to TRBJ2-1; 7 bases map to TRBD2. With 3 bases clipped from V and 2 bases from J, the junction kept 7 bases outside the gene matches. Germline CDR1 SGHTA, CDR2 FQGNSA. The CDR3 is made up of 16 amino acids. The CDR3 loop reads CASSFRAGFPYNEQFF. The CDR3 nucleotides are TGTGCCAGCAGCTTTAGAGCGGGGTTTCCCTACAATGAGCAGTTCTTC.

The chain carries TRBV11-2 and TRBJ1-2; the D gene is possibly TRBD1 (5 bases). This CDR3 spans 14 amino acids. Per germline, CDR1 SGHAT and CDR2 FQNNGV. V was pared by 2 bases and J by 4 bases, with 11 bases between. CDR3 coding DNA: TGTGCCAGCAGCTTAAGCAGGGCCTCCTATGGCTACACCTTC. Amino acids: CASSLSRASYGYTF.

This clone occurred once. The CDR3 DNA reads as TGTGCCTGGGGGGAGAGGCCGAATGAAAAACTGTTTTTT. Its translation is CAWGERPNEKLFF. J is TRBJ1-4 and V is TRBV30; D ambiguous. The V gene's germline CDR1 is GTSNPN and CDR2 SVGIG (reference sequence). V gave up 5 bases and J gave up 5 bases, with 12 bases separating them. This CDR3 is built from 13 residues.

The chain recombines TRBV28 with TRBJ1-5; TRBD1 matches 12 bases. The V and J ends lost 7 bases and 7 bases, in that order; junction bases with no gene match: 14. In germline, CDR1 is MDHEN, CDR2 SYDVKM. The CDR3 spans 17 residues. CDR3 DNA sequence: TGTGCCAGCATCAGCTCTCCCGGGACAGGGGGCGGGCAGCCCCAGCATTTT. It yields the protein CASISSPGTGGGQPQHF.

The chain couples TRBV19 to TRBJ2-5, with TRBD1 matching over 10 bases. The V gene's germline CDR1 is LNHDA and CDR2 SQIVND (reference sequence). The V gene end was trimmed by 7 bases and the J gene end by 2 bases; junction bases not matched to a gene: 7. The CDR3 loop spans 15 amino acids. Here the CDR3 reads CASNVRTGGQETQYF. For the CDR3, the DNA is TGTGCCAGTAATGTAAGGACAGGGGGGCAAGAGACCCAGTACTTC. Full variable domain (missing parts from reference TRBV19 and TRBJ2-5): DGGITQSPKYLFRKEGQNVTLSCEQNLNHDAMYWYRQDPGQGLRLIYYSQIVNDFQKGDIAEGYSVSREKKESFPLTVTSAQKNPTAFYLCASNVRTGGQETQYFGPGTRLLVL.

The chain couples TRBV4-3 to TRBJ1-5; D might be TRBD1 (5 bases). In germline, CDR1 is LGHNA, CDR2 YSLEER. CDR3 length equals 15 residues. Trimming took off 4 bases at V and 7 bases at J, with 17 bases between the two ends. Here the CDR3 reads CASSLRVGAGQPQHF. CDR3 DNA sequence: TGCGCCAGCAGCCTCCGGGTAGGGGCCGGCCAGCCCCAGCATTTT.

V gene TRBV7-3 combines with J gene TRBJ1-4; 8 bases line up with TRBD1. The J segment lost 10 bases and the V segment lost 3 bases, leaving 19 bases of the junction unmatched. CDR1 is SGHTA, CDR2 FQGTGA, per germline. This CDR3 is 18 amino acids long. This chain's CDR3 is CASSLLLPTGTGKGKLFF. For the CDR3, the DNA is TGTGCCAGCAGCTTGCTCCTCCCTACCGGGACAGGAAAAGGAAAACTGTTTTTT.

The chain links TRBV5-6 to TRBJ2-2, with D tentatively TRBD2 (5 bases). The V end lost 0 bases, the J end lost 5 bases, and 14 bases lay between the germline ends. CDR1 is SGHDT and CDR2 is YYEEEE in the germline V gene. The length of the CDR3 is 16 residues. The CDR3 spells CASSLEGLTLTGELFF. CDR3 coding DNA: TGTGCCAGCAGCTTGGAAGGACTCACCCTTACCGGGGAGCTGTTTTTT.

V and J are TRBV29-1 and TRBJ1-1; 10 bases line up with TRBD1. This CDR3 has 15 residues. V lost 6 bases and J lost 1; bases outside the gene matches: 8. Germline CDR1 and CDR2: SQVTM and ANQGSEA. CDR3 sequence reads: CSVVGQGVGNTEAFF. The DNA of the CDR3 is TGCAGCGTAGTCGGACAGGGGGTTGGGAACACTGAAGCTTTCTTT. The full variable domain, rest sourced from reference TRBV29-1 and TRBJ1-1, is SAVISQKPSRDICQRGTSLTIQCQVDSQVTMMFWYRQQPGQSLTLIATANQGSEATYESGFVIDKFPISRPNLTFSTLTVSNMSPEDSSIYLCSVVGQGVGNTEAFFGQGTRLTVV.

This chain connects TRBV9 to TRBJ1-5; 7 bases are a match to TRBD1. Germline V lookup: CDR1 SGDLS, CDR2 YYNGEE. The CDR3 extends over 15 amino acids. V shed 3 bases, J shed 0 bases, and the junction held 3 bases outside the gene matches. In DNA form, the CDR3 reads TGTGCCAGCAGCGCGCAGGGGGATAGCAATCAGCCCCAGCATTTT. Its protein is CASSAQGDSNQPQHF.

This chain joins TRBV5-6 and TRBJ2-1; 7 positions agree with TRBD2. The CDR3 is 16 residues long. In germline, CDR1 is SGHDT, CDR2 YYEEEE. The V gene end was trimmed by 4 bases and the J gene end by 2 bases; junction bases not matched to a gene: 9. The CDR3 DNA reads TGTGCCAGCAGCCAGGACGCGGGGGTACCCTACAATGAGCAGTTCTTC. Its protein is CASSQDAGVPYNEQFF.

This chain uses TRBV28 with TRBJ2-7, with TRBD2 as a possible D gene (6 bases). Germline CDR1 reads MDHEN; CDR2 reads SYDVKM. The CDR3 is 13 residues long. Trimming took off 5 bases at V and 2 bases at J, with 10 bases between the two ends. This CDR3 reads CASSMAGTYEQYF. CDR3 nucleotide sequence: TGTGCCAGCAGTATGGCGGGAACCTACGAGCAGTACTTC. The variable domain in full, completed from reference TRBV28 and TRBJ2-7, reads DVKVTQSSRYLVKRTGEKVFLECVQDMDHENMFWYRQDPGLGLRLIYFSYDVKMKEKGDIPEGYSVSREKKERFSLILESASTNQTSMYLCASSMAGTYEQYFGPGTRLTVT.

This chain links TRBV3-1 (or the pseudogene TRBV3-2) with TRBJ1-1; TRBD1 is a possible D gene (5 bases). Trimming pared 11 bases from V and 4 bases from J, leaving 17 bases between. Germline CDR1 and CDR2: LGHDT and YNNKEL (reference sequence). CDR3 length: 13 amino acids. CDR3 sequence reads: CALREVRGTEAFF. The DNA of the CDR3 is TGTGCCTTACGGGAGGTTAGGGGCACTGAAGCTTTCTTT.

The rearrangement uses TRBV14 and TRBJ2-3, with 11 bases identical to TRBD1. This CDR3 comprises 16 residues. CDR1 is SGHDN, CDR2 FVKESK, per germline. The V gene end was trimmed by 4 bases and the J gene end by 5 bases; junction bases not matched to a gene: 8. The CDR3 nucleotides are TGTGCCAGCAGCCCCCGGGACAGGGGGTACATAGATACGCAGTATTTT. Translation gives CASSPRDRGYIDTQYF. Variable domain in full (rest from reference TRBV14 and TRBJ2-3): EAGVTQFPSHSVIEKGQTVTLRCDPISGHDNLYWYRRVMGKEIKFLLHFVKESKQDESGMPNNRFLAERTGGTYSTLKVQPAELEDSGVYFCASSPRDRGYIDTQYFGPGTRLTVL.

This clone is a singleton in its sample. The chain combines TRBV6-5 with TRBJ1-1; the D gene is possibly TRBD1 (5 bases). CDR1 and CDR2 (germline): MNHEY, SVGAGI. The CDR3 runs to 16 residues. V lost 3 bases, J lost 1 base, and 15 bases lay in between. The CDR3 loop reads CASSYKGVRKNTEAFF. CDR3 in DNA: TGTGCCAGCAGTTATAAAGGGGTTAGAAAGAACACTGAAGCTTTCTTT.